The source of this T cell receptor (beta chain) is a study of spatial heterogeneity in lung cancer. Described time point: blood at routine non-recurrence follow-up after resection. The CDR3 totals 14 residues. The germline CDR1 and CDR2 sequences are LNHDA and SQIVND (reference sequence). The V and J ends lost 6 bases and 3 bases, in that order; junction bases with no gene match: 5. TCRdb passed the 5' RACE reads through MiXCR, listing each CDR3 protein once. The sample contains 60,000 to 85,000 distinct CDR3 sequences, approximately 8.9% of which appear only once. The V gene is TRBV19, the J gene TRBJ1-5; 7 bases fit TRBD1. Sequencing was performed on PBMCs, taken at follow-up. The source is a female donor with early-stage non-small cell lung cancer. CDR3 in DNA: TGTGCCAGTAGGGGGGACAGTTACAATCAGCCCCAGCATTTT. The encoded protein is CASRGDSYNQPQHF.